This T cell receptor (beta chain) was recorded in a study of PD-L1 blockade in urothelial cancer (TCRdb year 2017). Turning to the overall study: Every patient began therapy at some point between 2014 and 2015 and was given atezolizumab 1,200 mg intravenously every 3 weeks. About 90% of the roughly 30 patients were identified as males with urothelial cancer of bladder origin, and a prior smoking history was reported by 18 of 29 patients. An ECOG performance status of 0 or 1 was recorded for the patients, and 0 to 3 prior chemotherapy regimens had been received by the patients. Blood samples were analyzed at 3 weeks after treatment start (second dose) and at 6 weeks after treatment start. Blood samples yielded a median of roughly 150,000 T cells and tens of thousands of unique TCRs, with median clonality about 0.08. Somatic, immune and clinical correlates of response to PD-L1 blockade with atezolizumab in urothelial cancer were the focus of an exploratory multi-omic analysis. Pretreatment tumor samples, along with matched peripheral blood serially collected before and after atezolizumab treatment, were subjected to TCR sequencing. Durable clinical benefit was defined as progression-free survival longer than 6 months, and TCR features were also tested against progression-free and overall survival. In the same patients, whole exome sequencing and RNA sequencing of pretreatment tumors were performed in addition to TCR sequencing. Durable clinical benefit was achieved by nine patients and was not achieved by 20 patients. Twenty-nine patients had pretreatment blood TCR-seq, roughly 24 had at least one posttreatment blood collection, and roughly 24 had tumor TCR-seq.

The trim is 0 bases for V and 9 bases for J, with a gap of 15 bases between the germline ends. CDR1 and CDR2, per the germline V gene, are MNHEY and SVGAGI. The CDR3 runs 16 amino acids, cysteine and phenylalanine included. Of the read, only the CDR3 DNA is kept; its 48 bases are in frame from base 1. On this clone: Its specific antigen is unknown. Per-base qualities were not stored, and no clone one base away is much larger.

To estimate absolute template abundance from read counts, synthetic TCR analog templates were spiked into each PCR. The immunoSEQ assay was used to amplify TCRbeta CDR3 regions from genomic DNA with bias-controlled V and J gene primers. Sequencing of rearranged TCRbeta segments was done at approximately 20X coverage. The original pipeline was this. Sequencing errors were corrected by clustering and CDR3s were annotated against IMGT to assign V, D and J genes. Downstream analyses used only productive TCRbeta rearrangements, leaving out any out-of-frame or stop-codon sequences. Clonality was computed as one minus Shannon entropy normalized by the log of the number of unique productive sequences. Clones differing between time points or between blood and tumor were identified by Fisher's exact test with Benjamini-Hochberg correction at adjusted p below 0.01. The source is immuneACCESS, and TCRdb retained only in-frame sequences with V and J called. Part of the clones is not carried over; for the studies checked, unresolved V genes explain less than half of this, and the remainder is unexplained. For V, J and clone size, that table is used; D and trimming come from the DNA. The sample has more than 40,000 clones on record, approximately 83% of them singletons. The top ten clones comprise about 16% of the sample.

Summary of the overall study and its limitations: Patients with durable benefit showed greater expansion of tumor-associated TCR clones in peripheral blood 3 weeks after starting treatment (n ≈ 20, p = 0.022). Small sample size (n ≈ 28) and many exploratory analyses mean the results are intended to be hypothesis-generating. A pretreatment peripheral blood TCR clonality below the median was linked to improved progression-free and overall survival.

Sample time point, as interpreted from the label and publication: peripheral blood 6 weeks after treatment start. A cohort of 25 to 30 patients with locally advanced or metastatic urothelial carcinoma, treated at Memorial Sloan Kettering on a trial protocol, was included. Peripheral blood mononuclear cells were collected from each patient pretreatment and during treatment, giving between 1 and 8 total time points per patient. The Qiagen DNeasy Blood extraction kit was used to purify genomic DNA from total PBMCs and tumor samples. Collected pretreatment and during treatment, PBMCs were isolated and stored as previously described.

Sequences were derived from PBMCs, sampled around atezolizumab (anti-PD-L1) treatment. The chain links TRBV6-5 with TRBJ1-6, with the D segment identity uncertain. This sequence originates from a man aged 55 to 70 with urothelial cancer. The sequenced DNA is TGTGCCAGCAGTTACTCGGGAGGAAGGGAGGGTTCACCCCTCCACTTT. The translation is CASSYSGGREGSPLHF.